A selection of T cell receptor beta chains follows, all from one sample in a study of T-cell reconstitution after alpha-beta-depleted transplantation in children. TCRdb reprocessed the PCR reads with MiXCR, giving one entry per CDR3 protein. Among 700,000 to 850,000 distinct CDR3 sequences listed, about 16% were seen once. The sample in question was PBMCs, mostly from graft donor cells, obtained 360 days after TCRalphabeta/CD19-depleted stem cell transplant. Receptors were obtained from a male patient under 18 who had a stem cell transplant for acute lymphoblastic leukemia, so the T cells may come from the graft donor. Both conserved end residues are trimmed from each CDR3. A D gene is named only where the DNA matches it firmly.

D gene	V gene	CDR3 protein
NA	TRBV12-3/TRBV12-4	ASSLNRVGNQPQH
TRBD2	TRBV20-1	SLRDYRYEQY
NA	TRBV12-3/TRBV12-4	ASTINFPPEQF
NA	TRBV27	ASSFARGTEAF
NA	TRBV29-1	SVRTGQSYEQY
NA	TRBV27	ASSPQRGVRETQY
NA	TRBV12-3/TRBV12-4	ASSLATYHSPLH
NA	TRBV19	ASTRGPTTREQY
NA	TRBV6-5	ASRLDQVTTQPQH
NA	TRBV20-1	SATDRLDQPQH
TRBD2	TRBV10-3	AVGTGGPVVTGELF
TRBD1	TRBV10-3	ATGTVMNTEAF
NA	TRBV4-3	ASSQGFRGANVLT
NA	TRBV9	ASSVVGDGEQF
NA	TRBV18	ASSPSEGQINTGELF
NA	TRBV7-9	ASSLVGRSYEQY
TRBD2	TRBV7-2	ASSLVGRNYEQY
TRBD1	TRBV7-9	ASSWGKDRTNYNEQF
TRBD2	TRBV20-1	SARGSGRAINEQF
NA	TRBV28	ASSTQGTGANVLT
TRBD2	TRBV20-1	SARGGRRYNEQF
TRBD1	TRBV7-3	ASSATGTGSEQY
TRBD1	TRBV6-5	ASSYSLKGQGFTDTQY
TRBD1	TRBV12-3/TRBV12-4	ASSPKGQLANYEQY
NA	TRBV4-2	ASRGPERQNTGELF
TRBD2	TRBV20-1	SATPSGSSYNEQF
TRBD1	TRBV7-9	ASSLSQGATEAF